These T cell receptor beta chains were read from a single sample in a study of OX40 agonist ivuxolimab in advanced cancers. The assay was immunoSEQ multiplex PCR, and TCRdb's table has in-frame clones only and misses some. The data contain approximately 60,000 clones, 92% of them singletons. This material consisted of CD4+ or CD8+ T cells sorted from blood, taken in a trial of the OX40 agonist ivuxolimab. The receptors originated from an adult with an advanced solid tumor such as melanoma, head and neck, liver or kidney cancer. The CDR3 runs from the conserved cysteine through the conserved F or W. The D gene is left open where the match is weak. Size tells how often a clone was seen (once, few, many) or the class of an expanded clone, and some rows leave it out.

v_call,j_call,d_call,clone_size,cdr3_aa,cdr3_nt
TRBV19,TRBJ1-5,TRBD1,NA,CASSPGQQGFISQPQHF,TGTGCCAGTAGCCCAGGGCAACAGGGGTTCATTAGTCAGCCCCAGCATTTT
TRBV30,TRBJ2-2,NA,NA,CAWSGTLNTGELFF,TGTGCCTGGAGTGGGACATTGAACACCGGGGAGCTGTTTTTT
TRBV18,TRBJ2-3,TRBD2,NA,CASSPWTSGGTTDTQYF,TGTGCCAGCTCACCCTGGACTAGCGGGGGAACCACAGATACGCAGTATTTT
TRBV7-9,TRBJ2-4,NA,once,CASSLAIQGKNIQYF,TGTGCCAGCAGCTTAGCGATCCAGGGAAAAAACATTCAGTACTTC
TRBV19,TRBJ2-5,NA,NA,CASSTRDSSETQYF,TGTGCCAGTAGTACCAGGGACTCCTCGGAGACCCAGTACTTC
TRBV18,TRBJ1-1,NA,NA,CASTGLWEENTEAFF,TGTGCCAGCACGGGCCTTTGGGAGGAGAACACTGAAGCTTTCTTT
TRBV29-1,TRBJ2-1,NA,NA,CMGGLGNEQFF,TGCATGGGGGGCCTTGGGAATGAGCAGTTCTTC
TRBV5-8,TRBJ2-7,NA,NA,CASSFGSSHEQYF,TGTGCCAGCAGCTTTGGGAGTTCCCACGAGCAGTACTTC
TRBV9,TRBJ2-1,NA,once,CASSVEGYEQFF,TGTGCCAGCAGCGTAGAGGGATATGAGCAGTTCTTC
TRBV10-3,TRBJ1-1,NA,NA,CAISDGAGFRITEAFF,TGTGCCATCAGTGATGGGGCAGGGTTCCGGATTACTGAAGCTTTCTTT
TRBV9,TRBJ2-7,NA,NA,CASSVEMRDGQHEQYF,TGTGCCAGCAGCGTAGAGATGCGGGACGGTCAACACGAGCAGTACTTC
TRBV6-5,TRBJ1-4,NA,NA,CASSGGGAHEKLFF,TGTGCCAGCAGTGGCGGGGGGGCGCATGAAAAACTGTTTTTT
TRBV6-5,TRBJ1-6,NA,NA,CASISPGNSPLHF,TGTGCCAGCATTTCACCCGGCAATTCACCCCTCCACTTT
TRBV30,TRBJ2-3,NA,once,CAWSPGLFGGTDTQYF,TGTGCCTGGAGCCCGGGGCTCTTTGGGGGCACAGATACGCAGTATTTT
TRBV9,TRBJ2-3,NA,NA,CASSGQVQYTDTQYF,TGTGCCAGCAGCGGACAGGTCCAATACACAGATACGCAGTATTTT
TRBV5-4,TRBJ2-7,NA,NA,CASSPRGSYEQYF,TGTGCCAGCAGCCCCCGGGGCTCCTACGAGCAGTACTTC
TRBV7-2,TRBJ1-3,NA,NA,CASSLTASGNTIYF,TGTGCCAGCAGCCTGACAGCTTCTGGAAACACCATATATTTT
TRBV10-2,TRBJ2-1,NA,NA,CASSEFQVGSSEFF,TGCGCCAGCAGTGAGTTCCAGGTCGGCTCGAGTGAGTTCTTC
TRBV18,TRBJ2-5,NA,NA,CASSPGATSHQETQYF,TGTGCCAGCTCACCAGGGGCGACATCGCACCAAGAGACCCAGTACTTC